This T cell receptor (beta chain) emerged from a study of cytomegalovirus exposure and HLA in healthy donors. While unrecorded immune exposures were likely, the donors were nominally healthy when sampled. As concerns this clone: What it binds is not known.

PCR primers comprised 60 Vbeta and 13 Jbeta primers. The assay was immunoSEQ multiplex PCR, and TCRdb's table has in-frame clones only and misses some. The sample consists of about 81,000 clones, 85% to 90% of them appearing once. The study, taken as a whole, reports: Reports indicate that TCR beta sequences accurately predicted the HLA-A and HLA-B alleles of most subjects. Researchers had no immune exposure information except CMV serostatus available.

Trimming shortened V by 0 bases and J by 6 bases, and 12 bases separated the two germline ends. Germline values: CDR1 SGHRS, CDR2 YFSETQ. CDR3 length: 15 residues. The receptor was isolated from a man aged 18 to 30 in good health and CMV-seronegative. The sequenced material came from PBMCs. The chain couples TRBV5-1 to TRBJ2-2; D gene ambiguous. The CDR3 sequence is CASSLVSSGAGELFF. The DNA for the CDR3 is TGCGCCAGCAGCTTGGTATCTAGTGGCGCCGGGGAGCTGTTTTTT. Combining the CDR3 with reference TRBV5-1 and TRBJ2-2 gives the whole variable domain KAGVTQTPRYLIKTRGQQVTLSCSPISGHRSVSWYQQTPGQGLQFLFEYFSETQRNKGNFPGRFSGRQFSNSRSEMNVSTLELGDSALYLCASSLVSSGAGELFFGEGSRLTVL.